The rows below give T cell receptor beta chains drawn from one sample of a study of metastatic and nonmetastatic thyroid tumors. From the PCR reads, TCRdb re-called clones with MiXCR. The profile covers 43,000 or so clones, with 24% appearing a single time and 3% to 3.5% taken by the ten largest. Specimen: blood. Every receptor here comes from a male donor with papillary thyroid cancer or a benign thyroid nodule (not recorded which). Some clones in this sample may be carry-over from other donors' samples. CDR3s include the opening cysteine and the closing phenylalanine or tryptophan. D genes are given only for firm matches. A clone size is listed for some rows: how often the clone was seen (once, few, many), or a class if it is expanded.

d_call clone_size j_call v_call cdr3_aa cdr3_nt
TRBD2 few TRBJ2-7 TRBV6-1 CASSPTGLAGGDYEQYF TGTGCCAGCAGCCCTACGGGACTAGCGGGAGGGGACTACGAGCAGTACTTC
- few TRBJ2-1 TRBV7-2 CASSFFYNEQFF TGTGCCAGCAGCTTCTTCTACAATGAGCAGTTCTTC
- medium-sized TRBJ1-5 TRBV6-1 CASSEDPDSNQPQHF TGTGCCAGCAGTGAAGACCCGGATAGCAATCAGCCCCAGCATTTT
- - TRBJ2-7 TRBV30 CAWSTPYREQYF TGTGCCTGGAGCACCCCCTATCGCGAGCAGTACTTC
- - TRBJ1-1 TRBV11-2 CASSFLRPSNTEAFF TGTGCCAGCAGCTTTCTGAGGCCTTCGAACACTGAAGCTTTCTTT
- few TRBJ2-2 TRBV24-1 CATSDRVANTGELFF TGTGCCACCAGTGATCGGGTCGCGAACACCGGGGAGCTGTTTTTT
- many TRBJ2-7 TRBV20-1 CSANRGAGESYEQYF TGCAGTGCCAACCGGGGGGCGGGGGAATCCTACGAGCAGTACTTC
- - TRBJ2-7 TRBV12-3/TRBV12-4 CASLQMRAETCEQYF TGTGCCAGCCTACAAATGAGGGCCGAAACGTGTGAGCAGTACTTC
- many TRBJ2-7 TRBV4-1 CASSQVSEGAYEQYF TGCGCCAGCAGCCAAGTCTCGGAGGGGGCGTACGAGCAGTACTTC
TRBD1 - TRBJ2-7 TRBV5-6 CASSHIQGANYEQYF TGTGCCAGCAGTCATATCCAGGGGGCGAACTACGAGCAGTACTTC
- - TRBJ2-7 TRBV4-2 CASSLGWSSYEQYF TGTGCCAGCAGCTTGGGCTGGAGCTCCTACGAGCAGTACTTC
- many TRBJ2-5 TRBV28 CASSFMGNAQETQYF TGTGCCAGCAGTTTCATGGGGAATGCCCAAGAGACCCAGTACTTC
- - TRBJ2-7 TRBV6-1 CASSLKTYEQYF TGTGCCAGCAGTCTCAAAACCTACGAGCAGTACTTC
TRBD2 few TRBJ2-1 TRBV12-3/TRBV12-4 CASSRSGYSSYNEQFF TGTGCCAGCAGCCGTAGCGGGTACAGCTCCTACAATGAGCAGTTCTTC
- few TRBJ2-1 TRBV7-3 CASSLLWTEDNEYFF TGTGCCAGCAGCCTCCTTTGGACAGAGGACAATGAGTATTTCTTC
- - TRBJ2-7 TRBV30 CAWSREYEQYF TGTGCCTGGAGTAGGGAGTACGAGCAGTACTTC
- many TRBJ1-6 TRBV4-1 CASSQDPYSPLHF TGCGCCAGCAGCCAAGATCCATACTCACCCCTCCACTTT
TRBD1 few TRBJ1-3 TRBV6-1 CASSEGEGQGGNTIYF TGTGCCAGCAGTGAGGGCGAAGGACAGGGAGGAAACACCATATATTTT
TRBD1 few TRBJ1-6 TRBV6-2/TRBV6-3 CASSWGTENHSPLHF TGTGCCAGCAGTTGGGGGACAGAGAATCATTCACCCCTCCACTTT
TRBD2 many TRBJ2-2 TRBV7-2 CASSPRGDGGELFF TGTGCCAGCAGCCCGCGGGGGGACGGCGGGGAGCTGTTTTTT
TRBD1 many TRBJ2-5 TRBV30 CAWSRQGSETQYF TGTGCCTGGAGTAGACAGGGGTCGGAGACCCAGTACTTC
- few TRBJ1-5 TRBV2 CASGRGPNQPQHF TGTGCCAGCGGAAGAGGGCCCAATCAGCCCCAGCATTTT
- many TRBJ2-1 TRBV7-8 CASSLFFDEQFF TGTGCCAGCAGCTTATTCTTCGATGAGCAGTTCTTC
- - TRBJ2-7 TRBV6-1 CASSESSYEQYF TGTGCCAGCAGTGAGAGCTCCTACGAGCAGTACTTC
TRBD1 many TRBJ2-3 TRBV5-1 CASSLTRQGSTSTDTQYF TGCGCCAGCAGCTTGACCCGACAGGGATCGACTAGCACAGATACGCAGTATTTT
- many TRBJ1-2 TRBV20-1 CSAPRTPANYGYTF TGCAGTGCTCCGCGGACTCCGGCTAACTATGGCTACACCTTC
- - TRBJ1-6 TRBV28 CASSEIGVGSSYNSPLHF TGTGCCAGCAGTGAGATTGGGGTGGGGAGCTCCTATAATTCACCCCTCCACTTT
- - TRBJ2-7 TRBV11-3 CASSLDLGYEQYF TGTGCCAGCAGCTTAGATCTCGGCTACGAGCAGTACTTC
TRBD1 - TRBJ1-2 TRBV24-1 CATSDTQGVYGYTF TGTGCCACCAGTGATACCCAGGGGGTCTATGGCTACACCTTC
TRBD2 many TRBJ2-7 TRBV20-1 CSATSPGTSSVYEQYF TGCAGTGCTACCAGTCCCGGGACTAGCTCGGTCTACGAGCAGTACTTC
- many TRBJ1-4 TRBV3-1 CASSQSRLGFNEKLFF TGTGCCAGCAGCCAATCCCGTCTCGGGTTTAATGAAAAACTGTTTTTT
TRBD1 many TRBJ2-7 TRBV25-1 CASSEWGTGAYEQYF TGTGCCAGCAGTGAATGGGGGACAGGGGCATACGAGCAGTACTTC
- many TRBJ2-5 TRBV9 CASSVRGAGETQYF TGTGCCAGCAGCGTACGGGGGGCTGGAGAGACCCAGTACTTC
- once TRBJ2-7 TRBV7-9 CASSLTRTFSYEQYF TGTGCCAGCAGCTTAACGCGAACCTTCTCCTACGAGCAGTACTTC
- - TRBJ2-3 TRBV6-5 CASSYIRSADTQYF TGTGCCAGCAGTTACATCCGGTCCGCAGATACGCAGTATTTT
- many TRBJ1-6 TRBV18 CASAEGQAGSPLHF TGTGCCAGCGCCGAGGGGCAGGCAGGTTCACCCCTCCACTTT
TRBD1 many TRBJ1-2 TRBV6-1 CATSRDRNYGYTF TGTGCCACCTCTCGGGACAGAAACTATGGCTACACCTTC
TRBD1 many TRBJ2-4 TRBV6-1 CASKIQGAKNIQYF TGTGCCAGCAAGATACAGGGGGCCAAAAACATTCAGTACTTC
TRBD1 - TRBJ2-4 TRBV5-8 CASSLQTGGINIQYF TGTGCCAGCAGCCTCCAGACAGGGGGCATAAACATTCAGTACTTC
TRBD2 many TRBJ2-2 TRBV18 CASSPLPSGRAGELFF TGTGCCAGCTCACCACTACCCAGCGGGAGAGCCGGGGAGCTGTTTTTT
- - TRBJ1-1 TRBV7-2 CASSSLLGLNTEAFF TGTGCCAGCAGTTCCTTGCTGGGACTAAACACTGAAGCTTTCTTT